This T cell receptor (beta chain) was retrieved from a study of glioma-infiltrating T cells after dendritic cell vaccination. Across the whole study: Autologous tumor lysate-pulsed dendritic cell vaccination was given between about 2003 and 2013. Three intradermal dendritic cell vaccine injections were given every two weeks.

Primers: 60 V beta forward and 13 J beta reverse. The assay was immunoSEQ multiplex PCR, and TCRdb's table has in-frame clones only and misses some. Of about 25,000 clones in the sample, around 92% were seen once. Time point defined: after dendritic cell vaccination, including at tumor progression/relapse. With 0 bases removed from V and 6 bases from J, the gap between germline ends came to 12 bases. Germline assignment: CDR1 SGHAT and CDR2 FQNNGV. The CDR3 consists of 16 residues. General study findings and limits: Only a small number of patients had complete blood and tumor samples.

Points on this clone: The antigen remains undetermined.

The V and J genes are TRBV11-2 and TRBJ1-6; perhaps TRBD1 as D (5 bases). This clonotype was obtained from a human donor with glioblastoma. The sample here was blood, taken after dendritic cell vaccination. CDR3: CASSLESGTANSPLHF. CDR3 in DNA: TGTGCCAGCAGCTTAGAGAGCGGGACCGCTAATTCACCCCTCCACTTT.